This entry lists 18 T cell receptor beta chains sequenced from one sample in a study of T cell changes during pregnancy in multiple sclerosis. Produced via immunoSEQ multiplex PCR; TCRdb's table is partial and in-frame only. The sample consists of approximately 97,000 clones, 75% to 95% of them appearing once. Sample: peripheral blood, taken in the second trimester of pregnancy. These receptors all stem from a female donor in good health, enrolled as a control in a pregnancy study.

The chain couples TRBV28 to TRBJ2-2; 8 nucleotides match TRBD1. This CDR3 has 15 residues. Germline V lookup: CDR1 MDHEN, CDR2 SYDVKM. Trimming took 4 bases from V and 7 from J; bases not matched to a gene: 8. This CDR3 reads CASSSATGAGGELFF. DNA for the CDR3: TGTGCCAGCAGTTCCGCGACAGGGGCTGGCGGGGAGCTGTTTTTT.

The chain uses TRBV19 and TRBJ1-2; D not resolved. V was clipped by 3 bases and J by 5 bases, with 10 bases between them. This CDR3 region has 13 residues. Per germline, CDR1 LNHDA and CDR2 SQIVND (reference sequence). CDR3 protein: CASSISDPYGYTF. In nucleotides, the CDR3 is TGTGCCAGTAGTATTAGCGACCCGTATGGCTACACCTTC.

This clone is medium-sized within its sample. V and J are TRBV6-5 and TRBJ1-1, with D perhaps TRBD1 (5 bases). Germline-derived CDR1 and CDR2 are MNHEY and SVGAGI. The CDR3 is 13 residues long. V gave up 4 bases and J gave up 2 bases, with 8 bases separating them. CDR3 DNA sequence: TGTGCCAGCAGTTTGGGGCTTAACACTGAAGCTTTCTTT. It translates to CASSLGLNTEAFF.

This clone was seen once. This rearrangement joins TRBV7-6 to TRBJ2-7; 9 nucleotides match TRBD1. CDR3 length: 14 residues. Germline V gives CDR1 SGHVS, CDR2 FNYEAQ. V was pared by 5 bases and J by 3 bases, with 5 bases of the junction left unmatched. CDR3 DNA: TGTGCCAGCAGCCTATCGACAGGGGGCTACGAGCAGTACTTC. Encoded protein: CASSLSTGGYEQYF.

This chain links TRBV6-5 with TRBJ2-7; D is possibly TRBD1 (5 bases). The germline V gene has CDR1 MNHEY and CDR2 SVGAGI. CDR3 size: 11 residues. Trimming shortened V by 5 bases and J by 6 bases, and 8 bases separated the two germline ends. CDR3 nucleotide sequence: TGTGCCAGCAGTGGTAGGGGCGAGCAGTACTTC. Its protein is CASSGRGEQYF.

The CDR3 coding sequence is TGTGCCAGCAGTCCTTTAGCGGGAAGGATTTCCGGGGAGCTGTTTTTT. The encoded protein is CASSPLAGRISGELFF. The rearrangement joins TRBV28 to TRBJ2-2; the match to TRBD2 covers 8 bases. J lost 6 bases, V lost 5 bases, and 11 bases had no gene match. The CDR3 runs 16 residues. Germline values: CDR1 MDHEN, CDR2 SYDVKM.

V gene TRBV28 combines with J gene TRBJ2-7; 7 bases fit TRBD1. The CDR3 covers 15 residues. Trimming took 8 bases from V and 7 from J; bases not matched to a gene: 17. Per the germline V gene, CDR1 is MDHEN and CDR2 is SYDVKM. CDR3 nucleotides: TGTGCCAGCCTATCAAGGAGTCAGGGGGTTATTGAGCAGTACTTC. It yields the protein CASLSRSQGVIEQYF.

The chain links TRBV7-2 to TRBJ1-4; 7 bases map to TRBD1. Trimming took 6 bases from V and 3 from J; bases not matched to a gene: 7. CDR3 length: 15 residues. Germline V gene data show CDR1 as SGHTA and CDR2 as FQGNSA. The CDR3 region is CASRLNRGSNEKLFF. The DNA for the CDR3 is TGTGCCAGCAGACTCAACAGGGGTTCTAATGAAAAACTGTTTTTT.

The V and J genes are TRBV6-5 and TRBJ1-1, with a tentative D call TRBD1 (5 bases). The germline V gene has CDR1 MNHEY and CDR2 SVGAGI. This CDR3 spans 15 amino acids. Trimming cost V 0 bases and J 0 bases, with 8 bases left between them. The CDR3 spells CASSYSWTMNTEAFF. CDR3 nucleotide sequence: TGTGCCAGCAGTTACTCGTGGACAATGAACACTGAAGCTTTCTTT.

This chain links TRBV28 with TRBJ1-6, with 8 bases aligning to TRBD1. With 6 bases clipped from V and 7 bases from J, the junction kept 5 bases outside the gene matches. This CDR3 has 14 residues. Per germline, CDR1 MDHEN and CDR2 SYDVKM. The CDR3 nucleotides are TGTGCCAGCAGCTGGACAGGGAGAAATTCACCCCTCCACTTT. Its protein product is CASSWTGRNSPLHF.

This clone was counted between two and nine times. The rearrangement links TRBV6-1 to TRBJ2-7, with 7 nucleotides matching TRBD1. Germline trimming cut 7 bases from V and 3 bases from J; bases unmatched to any gene: 9. Germline V gene data show CDR1 as MNHNS and CDR2 as SASEGT. This CDR3 has 14 amino acids. CDR3 protein: CASTSRTGSYEQYF. For the CDR3, the DNA is TGTGCCAGCACTTCCCGGACAGGTAGCTACGAGCAGTACTTC.

V and J are TRBV5-1 and TRBJ1-2, with D tentatively TRBD1 (5 bases). V dropped 0 bases and J dropped 0 bases, with 9 bases sitting between them. The CDR3 sequence is 15 residues long. Germline CDR1 SGHRS, CDR2 YFSETQ. The CDR3: CASSLVGTTNYGYTF. In nucleotides, the CDR3 is TGCGCCAGCAGCTTGGTGGGGACTACTAACTATGGCTACACCTTC.

The chain joins TRBV7-9 to TRBJ1-5, with TRBD1 matching 7 bases. CDR3 length: 13 residues. The V gene end was trimmed by 7 bases and the J gene end by 5 bases; junction bases not matched to a gene: 5. Germline CDR1 SEHNR, CDR2 FQNEAQ (reference sequence). This chain's CDR3 is CASTYTGDQPQHF. In DNA, the CDR3 is TGTGCCAGCACCTATACAGGGGATCAGCCCCAGCATTTT.

The V and J genes are TRBV5-6 and TRBJ2-5; TRBD1 matches at 7 bases. Germline-derived CDR1 and CDR2 are SGHDT and YYEEEE. The CDR3 covers 13 residues. The V and J ends lost 2 bases and 5 bases, in that order; junction bases with no gene match: 3. The CDR3 nucleotides are TGTGCCAGCAGCTTTGGGACAGTGGAGACCCAGTACTTC. This gives the protein CASSFGTVETQYF. Full variable domain (outside the CDR3, taken from reference TRBV5-6 and TRBJ2-5): DAGVTQSPTHLIKTRGQQVTLRCSPKSGHDTVSWYQQALGQGPQFIFQYYEEEERQRGNFPDRFSGHQFPNYSSELNVNALLLGDSALYLCASSFGTVETQYFGPGTRLLVL.

V gene TRBV27 combines with J gene TRBJ2-7, with TRBD1 matching over 9 bases. Germline V CDR1 and CDR2: MNHEY, SMNVEV (reference sequence). CDR3 length: 15 residues. V lost 5 bases and J lost 4; bases outside the gene matches: 9. CDR3 in amino acids: CASSGRGTGIYEQYF. DNA of the CDR3: TGTGCCAGCAGTGGTAGGGGGACAGGGATTTACGAGCAGTACTTC.

The chain is built from TRBV5-4 and TRBJ1-1, with D tentatively TRBD1 (6 bases). CDR1 and CDR2 (germline): SGHNT, YYREEE (reference sequence). This CDR3 contains 15 residues. Trimming took 2 bases from V and 4 from J, leaving 15 bases between them. CDR3 in DNA: TGTGCCAGCAGCTTTAATACAGGGAGCGGCACTGAAGCTTTCTTT. Amino acid sequence: CASSFNTGSGTEAFF.

The chain is built from TRBV19 and TRBJ2-1, with 11 bases fitting TRBD2. CDR3 length: 16 residues. Germline-derived CDR1 and CDR2 are LNHDA and SQIVND (reference sequence). Unmatched junction bases numbered 9, after V lost 3 bases and J lost 8 bases. The CDR3 nucleotides are TGTGCCAGTAGTATCGGTGTAGCGGGGGGGCGTGATGAGCAGTTCTTC. Residues: CASSIGVAGGRDEQFF. The full variable domain, rest sourced from reference TRBV19 and TRBJ2-1, is DGGITQSPKYLFRKEGQNVTLSCEQNLNHDAMYWYRQDPGQGLRLIYYSQIVNDFQKGDIAEGYSVSREKKESFPLTVTSAQKNPTAFYLCASSIGVAGGRDEQFFGPGTRLTVL.

This clone occurred many times. The gene calls are TRBV7-2 and TRBJ1-6; a weak D match, TRBD1 (5 bases). Germline V gene sequence: CDR1 SGHTA, CDR2 FQGNSA. With 0 bases removed from V and 7 bases from J, the gap between germline ends came to 10 bases. The CDR3 has 15 residues. The CDR3 DNA is TGTGCCAGCAGCTTAGCGGGGCCCCCAAATTCACCCCTCCACTTT. Residues: CASSLAGPPNSPLHF.